One sample yielded the 17 T cell receptor beta chains listed below, sequenced in a study of cytomegalovirus exposure and HLA in healthy donors. In the PCR, 60 Vbeta and 13 Jbeta primers were used. The data were produced by immunoSEQ multiplex PCR, yet TCRdb's version contains in-frame clones alone and is incomplete. This sample carries 200,000 to 250,000 clones, with 1.1% going to the ten biggest clones. What was sequenced was PBMCs. Source of these receptors: a girl aged 2 to 10 in good health and CMV-seropositive.

About this clone: This specimen includes other DNA sequences encoding the same CDR3. Here the CDR3 DNA reads TGTGCCACCAGCAGGGGACTAGCGGGACACAACGAGCAGTACTTC. Protein: CATSRGLAGHNEQYF. The chain couples TRBV15 to TRBJ2-7, with 13 bases fitting TRBD2. CDR3 length: 15 residues. V lost 3 bases to trimming and J lost 5 bases; unmatched junction nucleotides: 4. The germline V gene has CDR1 LNHNV and CDR2 YYDKDF (reference sequence).

The chain combines TRBV5-4 with TRBJ2-5; 8 positions agree with TRBD1. CDR1 is SGHNT, CDR2 YYREEE, per germline (reference sequence). V trimming: 2 bases; J trimming: 5 bases; junction bases outside the gene matches: 8. The CDR3 contains 15 residues. CDR3 DNA: TGTGCCAGCAGCTTCCGAAGACAGGGGCACGAGACCCAGTACTTC. Translated, it gives CASSFRRQGHETQYF.

This rearrangement joins TRBV7-3 to TRBJ2-1; D is possibly TRBD1 (6 bases). CDR1 SGHTA and CDR2 FQGTGA come from the germline V gene. CDR3 length: 14 amino acids. V dropped 4 bases and J dropped 5 bases, with 12 bases sitting between them. This CDR3 is CASSSTGNDNEQFF. CDR3 sequence (DNA): TGTGCCAGCAGCTCGACAGGTAATGACAATGAGCAGTTCTTC.

V is TRBV7-9 and J is TRBJ2-3, with TRBD2 as a possible D gene (6 bases). The CDR3 is made up of 17 amino acids. From germline, CDR1 is SEHNR and CDR2 FQNEAQ (reference sequence). V was pared by 3 bases and J by 4 bases, with 20 bases between. The CDR3 is CASSLGIGGKDPDTQYF. The CDR3 nucleotides are TGTGCCAGCAGCTTGGGAATTGGCGGGAAGGACCCAGATACGCAGTATTTT.

Here the CDR3 DNA reads TGTGCCAGCAGTTTTCAGCCCAGTCAGGGGCCAGAGCCCCAGCATTTT. It yields the protein CASSFQPSQGPEPQHF. The V and J genes are TRBV27 and TRBJ1-5; D may be TRBD1 (6 bases). From germline, CDR1 is MNHEY and CDR2 SMNVEV (reference sequence). The germline V and J ends were trimmed by 3 bases and 8 bases, with 20 bases remaining between them. This CDR3 has 16 amino acids.

The chain links TRBV4-2 to TRBJ1-5, with 9 bases fitting TRBD1. Germline V gene data show CDR1 as LGHNA and CDR2 as YNFKEQ. The CDR3 runs to 16 residues. The V and J ends lost 3 bases and 4 bases, in that order; junction bases with no gene match: 7. CDR3 nucleotide sequence: TGTGCCAGCAGCCAGTTACAGGGGGCTGGGAATCAGCCCCAGCATTTT. Translated, it gives CASSQLQGAGNQPQHF.

The chain is built from TRBV7-2 and TRBJ1-2; D is perhaps TRBD1 (5 bases). The ends were cut back, 5 bases at V and 3 bases at J, with 13 bases in the middle. Germline CDR1 reads SGHTA; CDR2 reads FQGNSA. This CDR3 contains 14 residues. In nucleotides, the CDR3 is TGTGCCAGCAGCCCCAGGGCAGGAGACTATGGCTACACCTTC. It translates to CASSPRAGDYGYTF.

The genes are TRBV7-9 and TRBJ2-1; the D is unclear. The CDR3 length is 15 residues. V gave up 5 bases and J gave up 2 bases, with 13 bases separating them. Germline V CDR1 and CDR2: SEHNR, FQNEAQ (reference sequence). The CDR3 reads CASSPRSAPYNEQFF. In DNA, the CDR3 is TGTGCCAGCAGCCCCCGCAGCGCGCCCTACAATGAGCAGTTCTTC.

The V call is TRBV9, the J call TRBJ2-4, with 7 bases that match TRBD2. Per germline, CDR1 SGDLS and CDR2 YYNGEE. CDR3 size: 17 residues. V lost 0 bases and J lost 5; bases outside the gene matches: 11. The CDR3 DNA sequence: TGTGCCAGCAGCGTAGGTAAAGGGGAGGGGTTTCAAAACATTCAGTACTTC. This sequence encodes CASSVGKGEGFQNIQYF. The whole variable domain, filled in from reference TRBV9 and TRBJ2-4, reads DSGVTQTPKHLITATGQRVTLRCSPRSGDLSVYWYQQSLDQGLQFLIQYYNGEERAKGNILERFSAQQFPDLHSELNLSSLELGDSALYFCASSVGKGEGFQNIQYFGAGTRLSVL.

The chain combines TRBV7-9 with TRBJ1-4, with 7 bases identical to TRBD1. This CDR3 region has 12 residues. J gave up 4 bases and V 11 bases, and 4 bases lay outside the gene matches. Germline CDR1 and CDR2: SEHNR and FQNEAQ (reference sequence). This CDR3 reads CAWDRLNEKLFF. CDR3 nucleotides: TGTGCCTGGGACAGACTTAATGAAAAACTGTTTTTT.

V and J are TRBV6-6 and TRBJ2-1; D gene unclear. The length of the CDR3 is 16 residues. The germline gives CDR1 MNHNY, CDR2 SVGAGI (reference sequence). Trimming took 0 bases from V and 0 from J, leaving 9 bases between them. CDR3 nucleotides: TGTGCCAGCAGTTACTCGACTTCGAGCTCCTACAATGAGCAGTTCTTC. Translating it yields CASSYSTSSSYNEQFF.

V usage is TRBV27 and J usage is TRBJ1-6, with 7 bases that match TRBD1. This CDR3 is 17 amino acids long. V shed 4 bases, J shed 7 bases, and the junction held 13 bases outside the gene matches. The germline V gene has CDR1 MNHEY and CDR2 SMNVEV (reference sequence). In DNA form, the CDR3 reads TGTGCCAGCAGTTCACACGTAACAGGGGTGAGGAATTCACCCCTCCACTTT. The encoded protein is CASSSHVTGVRNSPLHF.

The chain employs TRBV7-8 and TRBJ1-5, with 9 bases matching TRBD1. The germline gives CDR1 SGHVS, CDR2 FQNEAQ. This CDR3 is built from 20 residues. The junction had 19 bases not matched to a gene; V was cut back by 1 base and J by 6 bases. The DNA of the CDR3 is TGTGCCAGCAGCTTAGGGGGACAGGGAATAGGAGGTGTATGGAGTCAGCCCCAGCATTTT. Translated: CASSLGGQGIGGVWSQPQHF.

The chain carries TRBV4-1 and TRBJ2-5; D is possibly TRBD2 (5 bases). The CDR3 length is 15 residues. V dropped 1 base and J dropped 5 bases, with 14 bases sitting between them. Germline V gives CDR1 MGHRA, CDR2 YSYEKL. The CDR3 region is CASSQAGGRGETQYF. In DNA, the CDR3 is TGCGCCAGCAGCCAAGCAGGTGGGAGAGGCGAGACCCAGTACTTC.

The genes are TRBV19 and TRBJ1-3; TRBD1 agrees at 9 bases. J was trimmed by 7 bases and V by 4 bases; bases with no gene match: 8. The CDR3 has 15 amino acids. Germline CDR1 is LNHDA and CDR2 is SQIVND (reference sequence). CDR3 protein: CASSTFRDRANTIYF. DNA of the CDR3: TGTGCCAGTAGTACCTTCCGGGACAGGGCGAACACCATATATTTT. Drawing the rest from reference TRBV19 and TRBJ1-3, the complete variable domain is DGGITQSPKYLFRKEGQNVTLSCEQNLNHDAMYWYRQDPGQGLRLIYYSQIVNDFQKGDIAEGYSVSREKKESFPLTVTSAQKNPTAFYLCASSTFRDRANTIYFGEGSWLTVV.

The chain employs TRBV21-1 and TRBJ1-1; TRBD1 is the table's D call, not checked against the DNA. TRBV21-1 is a documented pseudogene. CDR3 length: 17 residues. This chain's CDR3 is CASSKGRTGGENTEAFF. For the CDR3, the DNA is TGTGCCAGCAGCAAGGGTAGGACAGGGGGGGAGAACACTGAAGCTTTCTTT.

This chain joins TRBV28 and TRBJ2-7; D not resolved. The germline V gene has CDR1 MDHEN and CDR2 SYDVKM. V was clipped by 7 bases and J by 1 base, with 8 bases between them. CDR3 length: 12 residues. Here the CDR3 DNA reads TGTGCCAGCACGCAGGAATCCTACGAGCAGTACTTC. Encoded protein: CASTQESYEQYF.